These 30 T cell receptor beta chains were all obtained from the same sample, sequenced in a study of CD8+ T cells in alopecia areata. Extracted RNA was reverse transcribed, and the resulting cDNA served as sequencing template. Sequencing was performed with immunoSEQ multiplex PCR; in TCRdb, only in-frame clones are kept and a portion is missing. The repertoire consists of around 120,000 clones, with 45% to 50% occurring once and the leading ten covering approximately 10%. What was sequenced was NKG2D-low CD8+ T cells sorted from blood. The source of these receptors is a human donor with alopecia areata.

This rearrangement joins TRBV28 to TRBJ2-6; the D is unclear. Per germline, CDR1 MDHEN and CDR2 SYDVKM. V lost 7 bases, J lost 0 bases, and 10 bases lay in between. The CDR3 has 15 residues. The CDR3 DNA reads TGTGCCAGCACCGGAAGGGCCTCTGGGGCCAACGTCCTGACTTTC. Translated, it gives CASTGRASGANVLTF.

The gene calls are TRBV29-1 and TRBJ2-7; 10 bases agree with TRBD2. The CDR3 is made up of 15 amino acids. The V and J ends lost 0 bases and 7 bases, in that order; junction bases with no gene match: 9. The germline CDR1 and CDR2 sequences are SQVTM and ANQGSEA. CDR3 bases: TGCAGCGTTGAAGAACCTAGCGGGAGTGTAGGGGAGCAGTACTTC. Amino acid sequence: CSVEEPSGSVGEQYF.

The chain uses TRBV14 and TRBJ2-1; 8 bases agree with TRBD1. The CDR3 has 15 amino acids. V shed 1 base and J 4 bases; nucleotides not matched to a gene: 3. Germline CDR1 and CDR2: SGHDN and FVKESK. For the CDR3, the DNA is TGTGCCAGCAGCCAAGTTACAGGGGGGTACAATGAGCAGTTCTTC. It translates to CASSQVTGGYNEQFF.

The chain combines TRBV27 with TRBJ1-5, with D unclear. Germline V gene lookup returns CDR1 MNHEY and CDR2 SMNVEV (reference sequence). This CDR3 has 15 amino acids. V lost 6 bases to trimming and J lost 0 bases, with 12 bases between them. Here the CDR3 DNA reads TGTGCCAGCAGCGGAGGGCTAGATAGCAATCAGCCCCAGCATTTT. As protein: CASSGGLDSNQPQHF.

This chain uses TRBV29-1 with TRBJ2-3, with D tentatively TRBD2 (5 bases). The germline CDR1 and CDR2 sequences are SQVTM and ANQGSEA. V lost 6 bases and J lost 4, with 8 bases in between. The CDR3 covers 11 residues. The CDR3 here is CSVLVSDTQYF. The CDR3 coding sequence is TGCAGCGTACTAGTTTCAGATACGCAGTATTTT.

The table lists this clone with a few counts. The V call is TRBV29-1, the J call TRBJ2-7, with D possibly TRBD2 on 5 matching bases. The V gene lost 6 bases and the J gene lost 6 bases, with 18 bases spanning the gap. The germline V gene encodes CDR1 SQVTM and CDR2 ANQGSEA. CDR3 length: 13 residues. The CDR3 DNA is TGCAGCGTCTCCTTGACTAAATTCGGCGAGCAGTACTTC. This encodes CSVSLTKFGEQYF.

J is TRBJ2-1 and V is TRBV27, with no clear D. V lost 3 bases and J 5 bases, leaving 8 bases between the germline ends. This CDR3 region has 13 residues. Germline values: CDR1 MNHEY, CDR2 SMNVEV (reference sequence). CDR3 loop: CASSFGLDNEQFF. CDR3 nucleotide sequence: TGTGCCAGCAGTTTCGGATTGGACAATGAGCAGTTCTTC.

This clone was counted a few times. The chain uses TRBV23-1 and TRBJ2-7; 8 nucleotides align to TRBD1. TRBV23-1 is identified as an open reading frame with a role that is uncertain. The CDR3 is made up of 16 amino acids. V dropped 3 bases and J dropped 0; count of bases not matched to a gene: 7. CDR3 loop: CASSHTGQGISYEQYF. The CDR3 DNA follows: TGCGCCAGCAGTCACACAGGACAGGGCATCTCCTACGAGCAGTACTTC.

The chain uses TRBV6-6 and TRBJ2-7; the D is unclear. V lost 5 bases to trimming and J lost 3 bases, with 2 bases between them. CDR3 length: 10 amino acids. CDR1 and CDR2 from the germline V gene are MNHNY and SVGAGI (reference sequence). This chain's CDR3 is CASSGYEQYF. The CDR3 DNA sequence: TGTGCCAGCAGTGGCTACGAGCAGTACTTC.

This clone came up a few times. The chain carries TRBV29-1 and TRBJ2-7; no definite D call. The germline V gene has CDR1 SQVTM and CDR2 ANQGSEA. Trimming left V 4 bases short and J 2 bases short, with 12 bases between. The CDR3 consists of 13 residues. CDR3 region: CSVASNVAYEQYF. The CDR3 region has the DNA TGCAGCGTTGCTAGTAATGTAGCCTACGAGCAGTACTTC.

V usage is TRBV27 and J usage is TRBJ2-1, with 7 positions matching TRBD2. The CDR3 is 15 residues long. Germline trimming cut 5 bases from V and 7 bases from J; bases unmatched to any gene: 11. Germline-derived CDR1 and CDR2 are MNHEY and SMNVEV (reference sequence). As DNA, the CDR3 is TGTGCCAGCAGTCTGTGGTCTAGCGGAGGGAATGAGCAGTTCTTC. It translates to CASSLWSSGGNEQFF.

In its sample, this clone was seen a few times. The CDR3 reads CSVGRGDWDYGYTF. The CDR3 DNA sequence: TGCAGCGTCGGGCGAGGGGACTGGGACTATGGCTACACCTTC. The chain joins TRBV29-1 to TRBJ1-2, with D perhaps TRBD1 (5 bases). Trimming cost V 6 bases and J 3 bases, with 17 bases left between them. The CDR3 runs 14 residues. CDR1 and CDR2 (germline): SQVTM, ANQGSEA. The full variable domain, its missing parts supplied by reference TRBV29-1 and TRBJ1-2, is SAVISQKPSRDICQRGTSLTIQCQVDSQVTMMFWYRQQPGQSLTLIATANQGSEATYESGFVIDKFPISRPNLTFSTLTVSNMSPEDSSIYLCSVGRGDWDYGYTFGSGTRLTVV.

V is TRBV4-3 and J is TRBJ1-1; TRBD1 matches 7 bases. Germline CDR1 reads LGHNA; CDR2 reads YSLEER. Trimming cost V 0 bases and J 4 bases; bases outside gene matches: 5. The CDR3 contains 15 residues. The CDR3 here is CASSQDSGQATEAFF. In nucleotides, the CDR3 is TGCGCCAGCAGCCAAGATAGTGGACAGGCCACTGAAGCTTTCTTT.

This rearrangement joins TRBV29-1 to TRBJ2-5; possibly TRBD1 for D (6 bases). CDR1 is SQVTM and CDR2 is ANQGSEA in the germline V gene. The CDR3 covers 13 residues. V lost 2 bases and J lost 7, with 14 bases in between. DNA for the CDR3: TGCAGCGTTGAACCAGGGGCCGAGGGGACCCAGTACTTC. It translates to CSVEPGAEGTQYF.

The J gene is TRBJ2-7, the V gene TRBV29-1; D gene ambiguous. This CDR3 has 12 residues. CDR1 is SQVTM and CDR2 is ANQGSEA in the germline V gene. V was shortened by 1 base and J by 7 bases, with 11 bases between the two germline ends. The CDR3 sequence: CSVEVRNGEQYF. In DNA, the CDR3 is TGCAGCGTTGAAGTCCGGAACGGGGAGCAGTACTTC.

The chain is built from TRBV29-1 and TRBJ1-3, with 7 positions matching TRBD1. J gave up 4 bases and V 7 bases, and 1 base lay outside the gene matches. The CDR3 extends over 11 amino acids. Germline V gene data show CDR1 as SQVTM and CDR2 as ANQGSEA. CDR3 DNA: TGCAGCGCGACAGGGGGAAACACCATATATTTT. Protein sequence: CSATGGNTIYF.

This rearrangement joins TRBV29-1 to TRBJ2-2; TRBD2 might be the D (6 bases). CDR1 SQVTM and CDR2 ANQGSEA come from the germline V gene. Trimming pared 8 bases from V and 4 bases from J, leaving 14 bases between. The CDR3 is made up of 13 amino acids. As DNA, the CDR3 is TGCAGCACGGAGGGAGCGAGCACCGGGGAGCTGTTTTTT. Its protein product is CSTEGASTGELFF.

This chain uses TRBV5-6 with TRBJ2-5, with D unresolved. V was shortened by 0 bases and J by 5 bases, with 8 bases between the two germline ends. The CDR3 is 13 amino acids. Germline lookup yields CDR1 SGHDT and CDR2 YYEEEE. This CDR3 is CASSLGVVETQYF. CDR3 nucleotide sequence: TGTGCCAGCAGCTTGGGCGTGGTCGAGACCCAGTACTTC.

This clone was seen a single time. This chain joins TRBV5-1 and TRBJ2-3; D is possibly TRBD1 (5 bases). CDR1 and CDR2 (germline): SGHRS, YFSETQ. V was clipped by 4 bases and J by 0 bases, with 12 bases between them. CDR3 length equals 15 residues. CDR3: CASSPSTASTDTQYF. CDR3 sequence (DNA): TGCGCCAGCAGCCCTTCGACAGCTAGCACAGATACGCAGTATTTT.

This chain links TRBV29-1 with TRBJ1-5; D is perhaps TRBD1 (5 bases). CDR1 and CDR2 (germline): SQVTM, ANQGSEA. CDR3 length equals 12 residues. V was trimmed by 0 bases and J by 12 bases, leaving 12 bases between them. Here the CDR3 DNA reads TGCAGCGTTGAAGATCTGACCGGGGGCCAGCATTTT. This codes for CSVEDLTGGQHF.

The V call is TRBV5-4, the J call TRBJ2-5; D may match TRBD1 or TRBD2 (5 bases each). The germline CDR1 and CDR2 sequences are SGHNT and YYREEE (reference sequence). V lost 3 bases and J 2 bases, leaving 14 bases between the germline ends. The CDR3 is 15 residues long. The CDR3 DNA sequence: TGTGCCAGCAGCTCTAGCCCCGACAGACAAGAGACCCAGTACTTC. Translation: CASSSSPDRQETQYF. Filled out from reference TRBV5-4 and TRBJ2-5, the complete variable domain reads ETGVTQSPTHLIKTRGQQVTLRCSSQSGHNTVSWYQQALGQGPQFIFQYYREEENGRGNFPPRFSGLQFPNYSSELNVNALELDDSALYLCASSSSPDRQETQYFGPGTRLLVL.

This clone was detected only a few times. The rearrangement links TRBV15 to TRBJ2-5; possible D gene TRBD1, 6 bases. This CDR3 has 15 residues. Germline V lookup: CDR1 LNHNV, CDR2 YYDKDF (reference sequence). V was pared by 8 bases and J by 0 bases, with 16 bases between. CDR3 protein: CATQGSRDNQETQYF. CDR3 coding DNA: TGTGCCACCCAGGGCAGCCGGGACAACCAAGAGACCCAGTACTTC.

The chain joins TRBV30 to TRBJ1-1; D not certain. Between the trimmed V and J ends, which lost 0 bases and 3 bases, there was a span of 8 bases. The CDR3 has 13 amino acids. In germline, CDR1 is GTSNPN, CDR2 SVGIG (reference sequence). The CDR3 is CAWSVDGDTEAFF. The DNA of the CDR3 is TGTGCCTGGAGTGTAGACGGGGACACTGAAGCTTTCTTT.

This chain links TRBV29-1 with TRBJ2-3, with D possibly being TRBD1 (6 bases). The CDR3 runs to 19 residues. The germline CDR1 and CDR2 sequences are SQVTM and ANQGSEA. V lost 4 bases and J 4 bases, leaving 30 bases between the germline ends. CDR3 DNA: TGCAGCGTTGTGGGGGCCACTGGGCGCTCGGGGCCCCGGGCAGATACGCAGTATTTT. Translating gives CSVVGATGRSGPRADTQYF.

V is TRBV15 and J is TRBJ2-1; D perhaps matches TRBD1 (6 bases). Germline-derived CDR1 and CDR2 are LNHNV and YYDKDF (reference sequence). Trimming took off 3 bases at V and 4 bases at J, with 13 bases between the two ends. The CDR3 extends over 15 amino acids. The CDR3 coding sequence is TGTGCCACCAGCAGCCCGGGACACGGTTACAATGAGCAGTTCTTC. This codes for CATSSPGHGYNEQFF.

On this clone: The same CDR3 also results from other DNA sequences found in this sample. The chain has TRBV29-1 and TRBJ1-1, with D uncertain. The V gene lost 2 bases and the J gene lost 1 base, with 5 bases spanning the gap. The CDR3 has 12 residues. Germline V lookup: CDR1 SQVTM, CDR2 ANQGSEA. The CDR3 reads CSVETENTEAFF. The CDR3 nucleotides read TGCAGCGTTGAAACGGAGAACACTGAAGCTTTCTTT.

This chain joins TRBV2 and TRBJ2-1; TRBD2 aligns across 9 bases. V was pared by 4 bases and J by 10 bases, with 11 bases of the junction left unmatched. Looked up from germline, CDR1 is SNHLY and CDR2 is FYNNEI. This CDR3 is built from 15 residues. Here the CDR3 DNA reads TGTGCCAGCAGTGTGGGGCGGGAGGGCCTTCCCGAGCAGTTCTTC. It translates to CASSVGREGLPEQFF.

Notes on this clone: Other nucleotide sequences in the sample specify the same CDR3. The chain uses TRBV29-1 and TRBJ1-2; D gene ambiguous. The CDR3 is made up of 11 amino acids. V was cut by 3 bases and J by 2 bases, with 4 bases left in between. CDR1 and CDR2 (germline): SQVTM, ANQGSEA. The CDR3: CSVEGNYGYTF. In DNA form, the CDR3 reads TGCAGCGTTGAGGGGAACTATGGCTACACCTTC.

The V gene is TRBV2, the J gene TRBJ2-1; 11 bases line up with TRBD2. The CDR3 totals 15 residues. V shed 4 bases and J 6 bases; nucleotides not matched to a gene: 5. CDR1 is SNHLY and CDR2 is FYNNEI in the germline V gene. The CDR3 here is CASSVGLAGINEQFF. The CDR3, as DNA: TGTGCCAGCAGTGTAGGACTAGCGGGTATCAATGAGCAGTTCTTC.

The V gene is TRBV2, the J gene TRBJ1-2, with D perhaps TRBD1 (5 bases). V lost 8 bases and J lost 5, with 18 bases in between. This CDR3 contains 14 residues. From germline, CDR1 is SNHLY and CDR2 FYNNEI. DNA for the CDR3: TGTGCCAGCTCCCTTTTCGGAGGGGAGTATGGCTACACCTTC. This gives the protein CASSLFGGEYGYTF.